Below are 27 T cell receptor beta chains sequenced from a single sample in a study of Ad26.COV2.S vaccination and SARS-CoV-2 variants. Specified treatment: about 20 received Ad26.COV2.S at low or high dose, single or two shots; about 5 received placebo; per-sample allocation not given. Sampling was performed 63 days after the first vaccine or placebo injection. Method: immunoSEQ multiplex PCR; TCRdb's copy keeps in-frame clones and lacks some. The table includes some 420,000 clones, roughly 90% detected once. Sample: peripheral blood, taken in a trial of Ad26.COV2.S vaccine versus placebo. The receptors originated from a person between 18 and 59 years old who received the Ad26.COV2.S COVID-19 vaccine or a placebo.

On this clone itself: The identical CDR3 is also encoded by other nucleotide sequences in the sample. In nucleotides, the CDR3 is TGTGCCAGCAGTTTATCGGTTGGAGCCTACGAGCAGTACTTC. It yields the protein CASSLSVGAYEQYF. This chain joins TRBV6-5 and TRBJ2-7; no definite D call. Germline V gene sequence: CDR1 MNHEY, CDR2 SVGAGI. V was clipped by 4 bases and J by 2 bases, with 12 bases between them. There are 14 residues in the CDR3.

With regard to this clone: In the same sample, other DNA sequences code for this CDR3. V gene TRBV5-1 combines with J gene TRBJ2-3, with a tentative D call TRBD1 (5 bases). V was pared by 0 bases and J by 0 bases, with 8 bases between. Germline V gene sequence: CDR1 SGHRS, CDR2 YFSETQ. The CDR3 totals 15 residues. CDR3 bases: TGCGCCAGCAGCTTGGGACAGACAAGCACAGATACGCAGTATTTT. Amino acid sequence: CASSLGQTSTDTQYF. The full variable domain, its missing parts supplied by reference TRBV5-1 and TRBJ2-3, is KAGVTQTPRYLIKTRGQQVTLSCSPISGHRSVSWYQQTPGQGLQFLFEYFSETQRNKGNFPGRFSGRQFSNSRSEMNVSTLELGDSALYLCASSLGQTSTDTQYFGPGTRLTVL.

The chain recombines TRBV18 with TRBJ2-4; tentatively, D is TRBD1 (6 bases). This CDR3 contains 15 residues. CDR1 and CDR2 from the germline V gene are KGHSH and LQKENI. V lost 6 bases and J lost 3, with 15 bases in between. The DNA for the CDR3 is TGTGCCAGCTCCGTTACAGGGTTCGACAAAAACATTCAGTACTTC. This gives the protein CASSVTGFDKNIQYF.

The rearrangement joins TRBV28 to TRBJ1-6, with 7 bases matching TRBD1. Germline CDR1 MDHEN, CDR2 SYDVKM. V gave up 6 bases and J gave up 5 bases; unmatched junction bases: 13. The CDR3 length is 17 residues. CDR3 DNA sequence: TGTGCCAGCAGCGACCCTACCGGGACAGAAGATAATTCACCCCTCCACTTT. Protein product: CASSDPTGTEDNSPLHF.

This chain uses TRBV10-1 with TRBJ2-1; D may be TRBD2 (6 bases). Per germline, CDR1 WNHNN and CDR2 SYGVQD (reference sequence). This CDR3 is built from 13 residues. V was cut by 4 bases and J by 5 bases, with 9 bases left in between. CDR3 loop: CASSVAGHNEQFF. CDR3 DNA sequence: TGCGCCAGCAGTGTGGCGGGGCACAATGAGCAGTTCTTC.

This chain connects TRBV11-2 to TRBJ2-3, with D tentatively TRBD2 (5 bases). Looked up from germline, CDR1 is SGHAT and CDR2 is FQNNGV. V was cut by 11 bases and J by 2 bases, with 11 bases left in between. The CDR3 contains 12 residues. The CDR3 DNA follows: TGTGCCGGCGGGCAGAACACAGATACGCAGTATTTT. It specifies CAGGQNTDTQYF.

The chain is built from TRBV7-2 and TRBJ1-1; D remains unclear. The CDR3 consists of 15 residues. V was shortened by 0 bases and J by 3 bases, with 11 bases between the two germline ends. Looked up from germline, CDR1 is SGHTA and CDR2 is FQGNSA. The CDR3 DNA follows: TGTGCCAGCAGCTTAGCGCGACGAATAGACACTGAAGCTTTCTTT. Translated: CASSLARRIDTEAFF. Full variable domain (remainder filled in from reference TRBV7-2 and TRBJ1-1): GAGVSQSPSNKVTEKGKDVELRCDPISGHTALYWYRQSLGQGLEFLIYFQGNSAPDKSGLPSDRFSAERTGGSVSTLTIQRTQQEDSAVYLCASSLARRIDTEAFFGQGTRLTVV.

Only one count was recorded for this clone. The genes are TRBV7-9 and TRBJ2-5; D uncertain. The V end was cut by 1 base, the J end by 5 bases, with 14 bases between. Germline CDR1 and CDR2: SEHNR and FQNEAQ (reference sequence). The CDR3 consists of 15 residues. The CDR3 nucleotides are TGTGCCAGCAGCTTAGTTAACAGCCACCGGGAGACCCAGTACTTC. Translated: CASSLVNSHRETQYF.

CDR3 sequence (DNA): TGTGCCAGCAGTTTCTTCGACAGGGCGAACACCGGGGAGCTGTTTTTT. Protein product: CASSFFDRANTGELFF. V is TRBV6-7 and J is TRBJ2-2; 7 bases are a match to TRBD1. TRBV6-7 is known as an ORF, though its function is uncertain. V dropped 4 bases and J dropped 0; count of bases not matched to a gene: 5. CDR3 size: 16 residues.

The rearrangement uses TRBV7-8 and TRBJ2-7; TRBD1 aligns across 9 bases. The CDR3 is made up of 13 amino acids. Unmatched junction bases numbered 1, after V lost 5 bases and J lost 2 bases. CDR1 SGHVS and CDR2 FQNEAQ come from the germline V gene. CDR3 nucleotides: TGTGCCAGCAGCCGACAGGGGGCCTACGAGCAGTACTTC. This codes for CASSRQGAYEQYF.

V gene TRBV19 combines with J gene TRBJ2-7; D remains ambiguous. CDR3 length: 14 residues. Germline V lookup: CDR1 LNHDA, CDR2 SQIVND (reference sequence). V lost 3 bases and J 2 bases, leaving 11 bases between the germline ends. The CDR3 loop reads CASSIRTETYEQYF. In DNA, the CDR3 is TGTGCCAGTAGTATTCGGACCGAAACCTACGAGCAGTACTTC. The full variable domain, rest sourced from reference TRBV19 and TRBJ2-7, is DGGITQSPKYLFRKEGQNVTLSCEQNLNHDAMYWYRQDPGQGLRLIYYSQIVNDFQKGDIAEGYSVSREKKESFPLTVTSAQKNPTAFYLCASSIRTETYEQYFGPGTRLTVT.

CDR3 residues: CASSKTAGGSNQPQHF. Written as DNA, the CDR3 is TGTGCCAGCAGCAAAACGGCGGGGGGTAGCAATCAGCCCCAGCATTTT. The chain uses TRBV21-1 and TRBJ1-5. TRBV21-1 is noted as a pseudogene. This CDR3 spans 16 amino acids.

This chain uses TRBV15 with TRBJ1-5, with D uncertain. The CDR3 length is 15 residues. Trimming left V 6 bases short and J 4 bases short, with 16 bases between. Germline CDR1 reads LNHNV; CDR2 reads YYDKDF (reference sequence). The CDR3 loop reads CATRTGMGVNQPQHF. The CDR3 DNA sequence: TGTGCCACCAGAACGGGGATGGGCGTTAATCAGCCCCAGCATTTT.

V is TRBV7-3 and J is TRBJ2-6; D not resolved. V dropped 2 bases and J dropped 4 bases, with 12 bases sitting between them. CDR1 SGHTA and CDR2 FQGTGA come from the germline V gene. The CDR3 is 16 residues long. CDR3: CASSLVAMYGANVLTF. The CDR3 region has the DNA TGTGCCAGCAGCTTAGTTGCGATGTACGGGGCCAACGTCCTGACTTTC. Filled out from reference TRBV7-3 and TRBJ2-6, the complete variable domain reads GAGVSQTPSNKVTEKGKYVELRCDPISGHTALYWYRQSLGQGPEFLIYFQGTGAADDSGLPNDRFFAVRPEGSVSTLKIQRTERGDSAVYLCASSLVAMYGANVLTFGAGSRLTVL.

V usage is TRBV3-1 (or the pseudogene TRBV3-2) and J usage is TRBJ2-3, with TRBD2 matching 9 bases. The CDR3 has 16 residues. The germline V gene has CDR1 LGHDT and CDR2 YNNKEL (reference sequence). J gave up 2 bases and V 1 base, and 4 bases lay outside the gene matches. CDR3 DNA sequence: TGTGCCAGCAGCCAAGCCGCGGGGGGGCACACAGATACGCAGTATTTT. Protein product: CASSQAAGGHTDTQYF.

This CDR3 reads CASTQGGTREQFF. The DNA for the CDR3 is TGTGCCAGCACCCAAGGGGGCACGAGGGAGCAGTTCTTC. V is TRBV7-9 and J is TRBJ2-1; 7 bases fit TRBD1. Looked up from germline, CDR1 is SEHNR and CDR2 is FQNEAQ (reference sequence). The CDR3 runs to 13 residues. Trimming removed 7 bases from V and 10 bases from J; junction bases left unmatched: 10.

The chain carries TRBV7-3 and TRBJ2-7; no clear D gene. The CDR3 extends over 13 amino acids. Trimming removed 5 bases at V and 5 bases at J, with 13 bases between. Germline V gene lookup returns CDR1 SGHTA and CDR2 FQGTGA. The CDR3 sequence is CASSPSSRDEQYF. CDR3 in DNA: TGTGCCAGCAGCCCATCATCCCGAGACGAGCAGTACTTC.

The chain employs TRBV5-4 and TRBJ2-6; D tentatively reads TRBD1 or TRBD2 (6 bases each). Looked up from germline, CDR1 is SGHNT and CDR2 is YYREEE (reference sequence). The CDR3 consists of 18 residues. V lost 6 bases and J 0 bases, leaving 19 bases between the germline ends. CDR3 in amino acids: CASNVGGGYLSGANVLTF. CDR3 DNA: TGTGCCAGCAACGTGGGGGGCGGATACCTCTCTGGGGCCAACGTCCTGACTTTC.

The genes are TRBV6-6 and TRBJ2-7, with D perhaps being TRBD1 or TRBD2 (5 bases each). In germline, CDR1 is MNHNY, CDR2 SVGAGI (reference sequence). The CDR3 runs 15 residues. The V end lost 2 bases, the J end lost 3 bases, and 14 bases lay between the germline ends. The CDR3: CASSYEPPGRYEQYF. DNA of the CDR3: TGTGCCAGCAGTTACGAGCCTCCGGGGCGCTACGAGCAGTACTTC.

V gene TRBV3-1 (or the pseudogene TRBV3-2) combines with J gene TRBJ2-3, with 9 bases aligning to TRBD2. The CDR3 sequence is 19 residues long. The V segment lost 4 bases and the J segment 5 bases; nucleotides outside the gene matches: 19. From germline, CDR1 is LGHDT and CDR2 YNNKEL (reference sequence). The CDR3 here is CASSPRSNYGGGAVDTQYF. CDR3 DNA: TGTGCCAGCAGCCCCCGGTCAAATTATGGCGGGGGGGCAGTAGATACGCAGTATTTT.

The V call is TRBV15, the J call TRBJ2-7, with D unclear. Trimming shortened V by 2 bases and J by 4 bases, and 9 bases separated the two germline ends. Germline V gives CDR1 LNHNV, CDR2 YYDKDF (reference sequence). The CDR3 consists of 13 residues. The CDR3 sequence: CATSRLPNYEQYF. The CDR3 DNA sequence: TGTGCCACCAGCAGATTACCTAATTACGAGCAGTACTTC.

The gene calls are TRBV19 and TRBJ2-1; TRBD2 matches 10 bases. Germline CDR1 and CDR2: LNHDA and SQIVND (reference sequence). V gave up 1 base and J gave up 5 bases; unmatched junction bases: 14. The CDR3 covers 19 residues. The CDR3 region is CASSIGPRGAGGLNNEQFF. CDR3 sequence (DNA): TGTGCCAGTAGTATAGGCCCTCGGGGAGCGGGGGGGCTGAACAATGAGCAGTTCTTC.

This clone turned up a few times. The chain couples TRBV30 to TRBJ2-7; either TRBD1 or TRBD2 may fit D (5 bases each). Deletions cut 2 bases from V and 0 bases from J, with 8 bases between. There are 13 residues in the CDR3. CDR1 is GTSNPN, CDR2 SVGIG, per germline (reference sequence). CDR3 amino acids: CAWSSGSSYEQYF. In DNA form, the CDR3 reads TGTGCCTGGAGTTCAGGGAGCTCCTACGAGCAGTACTTC. The variable domain in full, with the rest retrieved from reference TRBV30 and TRBJ2-7, is SQTIHQWPATLVQPVGSPLSLECTVEGTSNPNLYWYRQAAGRGLQLLFYSVGIGQISSEVPQNLSASRPQDRQFILSSKKLLLSDSGFYLCAWSSGSSYEQYFGPGTRLTVT.

The CDR3 sequence: CASSSEGGSVGQFF. For the CDR3, the DNA is TGTGCCAGCAGCTCTGAGGGGGGGTCGGTCGGCCAGTTCTTC. The rearrangement links TRBV11-2 to TRBJ2-1; TRBD2 is a possible D gene (7 bases). Looked up from germline, CDR1 is SGHAT and CDR2 is FQNNGV. Trimming took off 4 bases at V and 13 bases at J, with 20 bases between the two ends. This CDR3 is built from 14 residues.

The chain employs TRBV12-3 or TRBV12-4 and TRBJ2-2, with D hard to call. V shed 6 bases and J shed 14 bases, with 16 bases lying between them. The CDR3 contains 12 residues. The CDR3 loop reads CASSEPDRLLFF. The CDR3 region has the DNA TGTGCCAGCAGCGAACCGGACCGCCTCCTGTTTTTT.

The gene calls are TRBV6-6 and TRBJ1-1; 9 positions match TRBD1. Germline V gene sequence: CDR1 MNHNY, CDR2 SVGAGI (reference sequence). Losses at the gene ends were 0 bases for V and 3 bases for J; bases not matched to a gene: 2. The CDR3 sequence is 15 residues long. The CDR3 region is CASSYSTGGDTEAFF. CDR3 nucleotides: TGTGCCAGCAGTTACTCGACAGGGGGAGACACTGAAGCTTTCTTT.

This clone is a singleton in its sample. V gene TRBV6-6 combines with J gene TRBJ1-5; D unresolved. From germline, CDR1 is MNHNY and CDR2 SVGAGI (reference sequence). V dropped 6 bases and J dropped 0 bases, with 9 bases sitting between them. The CDR3 has 14 residues. The CDR3 region is CASRWVDSNQPQHF. The CDR3 coding sequence is TGTGCCAGCAGATGGGTCGATAGCAATCAGCCCCAGCATTTT.